This record looks at one T cell receptor (beta chain) sequence and its context. Its antigen is as yet unknown. This entry belongs to a study of cytomegalovirus exposure and HLA in healthy donors. Study-level findings and limits: There were a few CMV-associated chains whose specificity for CMV antigens was confirmed in vitro.

Donors came from a validation cohort of over 100 subjects, distinct from the first 666-subject cohort. Germline V gene sequence: CDR1 LNHNV, CDR2 YYDKDF (reference sequence). With 2 bases removed from V and 5 bases from J, the gap between germline ends came to 9 bases. The CDR3 extends over 14 amino acids. This table comes from immunoSEQ multiplex PCR, and its TCRdb copy is limited to in-frame clones, with some not included. The sample shows about 73,000 clones, around 94% of them seen only once. The source of this sequence is a young woman in good health and CMV-seropositive. Sequencing was carried out using PBMCs. The chain carries TRBV15 and TRBJ2-2, with D perhaps matching TRBD2 (5 bases). CDR3 DNA sequence: TGTGCCACCAGCAGATCTCCGGGGACCGGGGAGCTGTTTTTT. Translated: CATSRSPGTGELFF. Drawing the rest from reference TRBV15 and TRBJ2-2, the complete variable domain is DAMVIQNPRYQVTQFGKPVTLSCSQTLNHNVMYWYQQKSSQAPKLLFHYYDKDFNNEADTPDNFQSRRPNTSFCFLDIRSPGLGDTAMYLCATSRSPGTGELFFGEGSRLTVL.